This TCR beta chain was documented in a study of blood T cells in healthy people across ages. Study details: About one barcoded beta molecule per two T cells came from capture by template switching.

Together with a sample-barcoded 5' primer, a J-beta primer mix was included in a second PCR lasting roughly 7 to 11 cycles. MiXCR was run by TCRdb on the 5' RACE reads, yielding one entry per CDR3 protein. Among approximately 690,000 distinct CDR3 sequences, around 54% were seen once, and the ten largest hold approximately 40%. Germline V gene data show CDR1 as SGHTA and CDR2 as FQGNSA. The V gene lost 4 bases and the J gene lost 0 bases, with 12 bases spanning the gap. The CDR3 has 15 residues. The V and J genes are TRBV7-2 and TRBJ1-2; D uncertain. Sequenced: blood. The sequence came from a man in his sixties in good health. CDR3 region: CASSYPRPTNYGYTF. Written as DNA, the CDR3 is TGTGCCAGCAGCTACCCCAGGCCAACTAACTATGGCTACACCTTC.